This TCR beta chain was found in a study of shared clonotypes between healthy human individuals. Study conclusions and caveats: Across a handful of donors, naive CD4 shared roughly 5%, naive CD8 over 3%, memory CD4 more than 2%, memory CD8 roughly 0.37%.

A word on this clone: Antigen unknown.

The assay ran at deep level. Some clones are missing from TCRdb's copy, which holds only in-frame ones; the method was immunoSEQ multiplex PCR. Of a few million clones in the sample, 85% to 95% are singletons; the top ten hold more than 0.12%. Between the trimmed V and J ends, which lost 1 base and 5 bases, there was a span of 11 bases. The germline CDR1 and CDR2 sequences are SGHVS and FQNEAQ. This CDR3 has 14 amino acids. Investigators divided CD4+ cells into CD45RA+ naive and CD45RA-negative memory subsets. This TCR came from a man aged 18-30 years in good health. The chain joins TRBV7-8 to TRBJ1-1; possibly TRBD1 for D (6 bases). The sample was naive CD4+ T cells sorted from blood. Subset in this sample: CD45RA+ positively selected. CDR3 region: CASSLGGARTEAFF. The DNA of the CDR3 is TGTGCCAGCAGCTTAGGGGGGGCGCGGACTGAAGCTTTCTTT.